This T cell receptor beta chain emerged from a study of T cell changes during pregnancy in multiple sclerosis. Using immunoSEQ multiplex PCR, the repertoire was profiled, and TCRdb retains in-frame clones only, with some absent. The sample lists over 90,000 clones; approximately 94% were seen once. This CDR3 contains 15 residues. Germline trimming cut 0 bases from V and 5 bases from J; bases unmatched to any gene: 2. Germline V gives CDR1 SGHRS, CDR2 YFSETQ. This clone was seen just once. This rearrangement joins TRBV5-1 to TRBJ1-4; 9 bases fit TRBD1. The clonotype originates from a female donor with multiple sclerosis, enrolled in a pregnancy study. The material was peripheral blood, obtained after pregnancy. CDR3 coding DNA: TGCGCCAGCAGCTTGGAGGGACAGGGAAATGAAAAACTGTTTTTT. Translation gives CASSLEGQGNEKLFF.